The present entry profiles one TCR beta chain with its context. The antigen is undetermined. With 4 bases removed from V and 7 bases from J, the gap between germline ends came to 19 bases. This CDR3 has 15 residues. Germline lookup yields CDR1 SGDLS and CDR2 YYNGEE. The data were produced by immunoSEQ multiplex PCR, yet TCRdb's version contains in-frame clones alone and is incomplete. Of roughly 80,000 clones listed, 85% to 95% are singletons. The investigators sampled blood at baseline, at cycle 4 day 1, and at cycle 7 day 1. This specimen comes from a study of OX40 agonist ivuxolimab in advanced cancers. Study-wide points: Among T cells, CD8+ cells averaged more expanded clones than CD4+ cells.

The clonotype originates from an adult with an advanced solid tumor such as melanoma, head and neck, liver or kidney cancer. The sequencing here drew on CD4+ or CD8+ T cells sorted from blood, taken in a trial of the OX40 agonist ivuxolimab. The genes are TRBV9 and TRBJ2-3, with D possibly called TRBD1 or TRBD2 (5 bases each). The CDR3 DNA is TGTGCCAGCAGCCCCGGGGCGAGCGGAAGGAATACGCAGTATTTT. It encodes CASSPGASGRNTQYF.